This T cell receptor (beta chain) comes out of a study of T cell repertoires in cytomegalovirus infection. At the level of the study: In the study, CMV epitopes included recently identified HLA-C-restricted and well-studied HLA-B-restricted ones.

Study observations and caveats: CMV-specific HLA-C-restricted TCR beta clonotypes dominated the ex vivo response.

CDR3 length equals 16 residues. The V end was cut by 2 bases, the J end by 3 bases, with 13 bases between. CDR1 is MNHNY, CDR2 SVGAGI, per germline (reference sequence). This clonotype was observed a handful of times. Its specificity is unknown. A single record per CDR3 protein comes from TCRdb applying MiXCR to the reads. The sample yields approximately 770,000 distinct CDR3 sequences, almost 30% seen once. The sequence came from a human donor in good health (CMV status not recorded). Some clones in this sample may be carry-over from other donors' samples. Sequencing used cultured CD8+ T cells from PBMCs, obtained from culture after CMV antigen stimulation. J is TRBJ1-4 and V is TRBV6-6; D remains unclear. As DNA, the CDR3 is TGTGCCAGCAGTTACCCGTCAAAGGGTGCTAATGAAAAACTGTTTTTT. This sequence encodes CASSYPSKGANEKLFF.